The 15 T cell receptor beta chains given below trace back to one sample, sequenced in a study of T cell responses to AZD1222 COVID-19 vaccine. Repertoires were generated with immunoSEQ multiplex PCR, while TCRdb's copy carries only in-frame clones and drops some. Found here are 150,000 or so clones, around 90% of them singletons; the top ten hold about 5%. The sample here was peripheral blood, taken on day 0 of AZD1222 vaccination. These receptors all come from an adult in good health.

The chain has TRBV5-4 and TRBJ2-5; 7 nucleotides match TRBD1. Germline V gives CDR1 SGHNT, CDR2 YYREEE (reference sequence). The CDR3 extends over 14 amino acids. The ends lost 4 bases at V and 4 bases at J; junction bases unmatched: 7. The CDR3 DNA is TGTGCCAGCAGCACCGGACAGGCTCGAGAGACCCAGTACTTC. Translated: CASSTGQARETQYF.

The V gene is TRBV7-2, the J gene TRBJ2-1; either TRBD1 or TRBD2 may fit D (5 bases each). Per the germline V gene, CDR1 is SGHTA and CDR2 is FQGNSA. V lost 3 bases, J lost 8 bases, and 17 bases lay in between. This CDR3 region has 15 residues. CDR3 in amino acids: CASSLPGTTLDEQFF. Here the CDR3 DNA reads TGTGCCAGCAGCTTGCCGGGGACCACATTGGATGAGCAGTTCTTC.

This clone was counted between two and nine times. V usage is TRBV18 and J usage is TRBJ2-2, with TRBD1 matching 9 bases. V was pared by 4 bases and J by 1 base, with 4 bases of the junction left unmatched. The V gene's germline CDR1 is KGHSH and CDR2 LQKENI. The CDR3 covers 16 residues. The CDR3 spells CASSLQGQGNTGELFF. The CDR3, as DNA: TGTGCCAGCTCACTTCAGGGACAGGGGAACACCGGGGAGCTGTTTTTT.

This chain links TRBV5-1 with TRBJ2-1; a weak D match, TRBD1 (5 bases). Germline assignment: CDR1 SGHRS and CDR2 YFSETQ. Trimming left V 4 bases short and J 6 bases short, with 17 bases between. This CDR3 contains 15 residues. In nucleotides, the CDR3 is TGCGCCAGCAGCCCCCCGAATCCAGGGTCCAATGAGCAGTTCTTC. Translation gives CASSPPNPGSNEQFF.

V gene TRBV5-4 combines with J gene TRBJ2-2; D is uncertain. This CDR3 is 13 amino acids long. CDR1 SGHNT and CDR2 YYREEE come from the germline V gene (reference sequence). V dropped 4 bases and J dropped 4 bases, with 8 bases sitting between them. The CDR3: CASSHRATGELFF. In nucleotides, the CDR3 is TGTGCCAGCAGCCATAGGGCCACCGGGGAGCTGTTTTTT.

The chain combines TRBV6-5 with TRBJ2-7, with TRBD2 matching over 7 bases. The V gene end was trimmed by 1 base and the J gene end by 7 bases; junction bases not matched to a gene: 10. This CDR3 comprises 15 residues. Per germline, CDR1 MNHEY and CDR2 SVGAGI. The CDR3 spells CASSYWSSGAEEQYF. The CDR3 bases are TGTGCCAGCAGTTACTGGTCTAGCGGTGCTGAAGAGCAGTACTTC.

The V gene is TRBV7-8, the J gene TRBJ1-2; 7 bases are shared with TRBD1. This CDR3 is built from 16 residues. Germline V gene sequence: CDR1 SGHVS, CDR2 FQNEAQ. Unmatched junction bases numbered 10, after V lost 3 bases and J lost 3 bases. In DNA form, the CDR3 reads TGTGCCAGCAGCTTTGGACAGGCCGATAAGGACTATGGCTACACCTTC. It yields the protein CASSFGQADKDYGYTF. The whole variable domain, filled in from reference TRBV7-8 and TRBJ1-2, reads GAGVSQSPRYKVAKRGQDVALRCDPISGHVSLFWYQQALGQGPEFLTYFQNEAQLDKSGLPSDRFFAERPEGSVSTLKIQRTQQEDSAVYLCASSFGQADKDYGYTFGSGTRLTVV.

The V and J genes are TRBV28 and TRBJ1-4; TRBD1 agrees at 8 bases. CDR3 length equals 15 residues. The V gene's germline CDR1 is MDHEN and CDR2 SYDVKM. The ends lost 5 bases at V and 5 bases at J; junction bases unmatched: 7. CDR3 sequence reads: CASSPGQGRNEKLFF. CDR3 DNA sequence: TGTGCCAGCAGTCCCGGACAGGGCCGCAATGAAAAACTGTTTTTT.

V is TRBV18 and J is TRBJ2-7; either TRBD1 or TRBD2 may supply D (5 bases each). The CDR3 is 13 residues long. Trimming stripped 4 bases from V and 7 bases from J, with 14 bases between. Germline values: CDR1 KGHSH, CDR2 LQKENI. The DNA of the CDR3 is TGTGCCAGCTCACTTGGGACCCTGGGGGAGCAGTACTTC. It codes for CASSLGTLGEQYF.

This chain links TRBV28 with TRBJ2-7; D may be TRBD2 (6 bases). Deletions cut 6 bases from V and 2 bases from J, with 14 bases between. Germline V gene data show CDR1 as MDHEN and CDR2 as SYDVKM. The CDR3 is 14 amino acids. As DNA, the CDR3 is TGTGCCAGCAGGCCCGGAGGGGACCCCTACGAGCAGTACTTC. Encoded protein: CASRPGGDPYEQYF.

This clone turned up a few times. The rearrangement joins TRBV5-1 to TRBJ2-1; TRBD2 matches 12 bases. Trimming at V came to 4 bases and at J to 4 bases, leaving 6 bases not matched to a gene. The germline V gene has CDR1 SGHRS and CDR2 YFSETQ. This CDR3 spans 16 amino acids. The CDR3 is CASSLPGTSGYNEQFF. In DNA, the CDR3 is TGCGCCAGCAGCCTCCCCGGGACTAGCGGGTACAATGAGCAGTTCTTC.

This chain joins TRBV28 and TRBJ1-5, with D maybe TRBD1 (6 bases). Per germline, CDR1 MDHEN and CDR2 SYDVKM. This CDR3 is 16 amino acids long. With 3 bases removed from V and 3 bases from J, the gap between germline ends came to 15 bases. CDR3 bases: TGTGCCAGCAGTTTCGGGGGGCACCCATCCAATCAGCCCCAGCATTTT. The encoded protein is CASSFGGHPSNQPQHF. Full variable domain (remainder filled in from reference TRBV28 and TRBJ1-5): DVKVTQSSRYLVKRTGEKVFLECVQDMDHENMFWYRQDPGLGLRLIYFSYDVKMKEKGDIPEGYSVSREKKERFSLILESASTNQTSMYLCASSFGGHPSNQPQHFGDGTRLSIL.

The V and J genes are TRBV3-1 (or the pseudogene TRBV3-2) and TRBJ1-1; 7 bases are a match to TRBD1. CDR1 LGHDT and CDR2 YNNKEL come from the germline V gene (reference sequence). The CDR3 contains 15 residues. After removal of 6 bases from V and 1 base from J, the junction contained 8 bases not matched to a gene. The CDR3 sequence is CASRFSGTENTEAFF. CDR3 coding DNA: TGTGCCAGCAGGTTCTCCGGGACAGAGAACACTGAAGCTTTCTTT.

The gene calls are TRBV7-2 and TRBJ2-7; 10 nucleotides align to TRBD2. The CDR3 spans 13 residues. CDR1 is SGHTA, CDR2 FQGNSA, per germline. The J segment lost 6 bases and the V segment lost 1 base, leaving 0 bases of the junction unmatched. The CDR3 here is CASSLVAGGEQYF. The DNA of the CDR3 is TGTGCCAGCAGCTTAGTAGCGGGGGGCGAGCAGTACTTC. The full variable domain, its missing parts supplied by reference TRBV7-2 and TRBJ2-7, is GAGVSQSPSNKVTEKGKDVELRCDPISGHTALYWYRQSLGQGLEFLIYFQGNSAPDKSGLPSDRFSAERTGGSVSTLTIQRTQQEDSAVYLCASSLVAGGEQYFGPGTRLTVT.

The V gene is TRBV19, the J gene TRBJ1-2, with a possible D match to TRBD1 (6 bases). Germline loops: CDR1 LNHDA, CDR2 SQIVND (reference sequence). Trimming cost V 8 bases and J 3 bases, with 13 bases left between them. This CDR3 comprises 13 residues. The CDR3 region is CASLGAQDYGYTF. CDR3 in DNA: TGTGCCAGTCTGGGGGCCCAGGACTATGGCTACACCTTC.